This T cell receptor beta chain was identified in a study of T cell changes during pregnancy in multiple sclerosis. Germline V gene lookup returns CDR1 SEHNR and CDR2 FQNEAQ (reference sequence). This CDR3 contains 15 residues. V was pared by 1 base and J by 4 bases, with 5 bases of the junction left unmatched. Profiling relied on immunoSEQ multiplex PCR, and the TCRdb table lists in-frame clones only, not all of them. The repertoire holds some 20,000 clones, 75% to 90% seen once, with 4.5% to 7% in the top ten. This material consisted of CD8+ T cells from peripheral blood mononuclear cells, taken after pregnancy. The chain is built from TRBV7-9 and TRBJ2-3, with 7 bases matching TRBD2. This clonotype was sampled from a female donor in good health, enrolled as a control in a pregnancy study. The CDR3 protein is CASSLVGGLADTQYF. The CDR3 bases are TGTGCCAGCAGCTTAGTCGGGGGGTTGGCAGATACGCAGTATTTT.